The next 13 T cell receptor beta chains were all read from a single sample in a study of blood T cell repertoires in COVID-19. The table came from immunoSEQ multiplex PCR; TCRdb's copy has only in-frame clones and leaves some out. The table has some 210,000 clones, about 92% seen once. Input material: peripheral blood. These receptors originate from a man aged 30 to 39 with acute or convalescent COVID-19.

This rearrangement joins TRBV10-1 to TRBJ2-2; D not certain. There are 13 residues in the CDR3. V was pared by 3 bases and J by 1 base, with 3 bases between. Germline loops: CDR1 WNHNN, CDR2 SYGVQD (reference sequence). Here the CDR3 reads CASSDRNTGELFF. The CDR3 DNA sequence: TGCGCCAGCAGTGATAGGAACACCGGGGAGCTGTTTTTT.

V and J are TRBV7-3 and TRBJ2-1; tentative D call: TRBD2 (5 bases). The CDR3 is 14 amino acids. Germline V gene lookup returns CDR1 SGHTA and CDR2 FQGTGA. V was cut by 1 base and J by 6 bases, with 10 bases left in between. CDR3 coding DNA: TGTGCCAGCAGCTTAATACCCAGCGGCAATGAGCAGTTCTTC. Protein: CASSLIPSGNEQFF. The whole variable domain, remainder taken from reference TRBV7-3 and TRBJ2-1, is GAGVSQTPSNKVTEKGKYVELRCDPISGHTALYWYRQSLGQGPEFLIYFQGTGAADDSGLPNDRFFAVRPEGSVSTLKIQRTERGDSAVYLCASSLIPSGNEQFFGPGTRLTVL.

The CDR3 DNA is TGTGCCACCAGGGACAGGAAGGGCGGGGAGCTGTTTTTT. Its protein product is CATRDRKGGELFF. The rearrangement uses TRBV24-1 and TRBJ2-2; 7 bases agree with TRBD1. The CDR3 sequence is 13 residues long. V shed 7 bases, J shed 7 bases, and the junction held 5 bases outside the gene matches. Germline values: CDR1 KGHDR, CDR2 SFDVKD.

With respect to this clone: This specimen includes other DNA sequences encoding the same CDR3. The CDR3 nucleotides are TGTGCCAGCAGCTTGAGGAGAAACTATGGCTACACCTTC. Its translation is CASSLRRNYGYTF. The V call is TRBV5-6, the J call TRBJ1-2, with unresolved D. The CDR3 loop spans 13 amino acids. The V end lost 1 base, the J end lost 2 bases, and 6 bases lay between the germline ends. The germline CDR1 and CDR2 sequences are SGHDT and YYEEEE.

The CDR3 sequence is CASSTPGAEYF. The CDR3 coding sequence is TGTGCCAGCAGTACCCCCGGAGCGGAGTACTTC. This chain connects TRBV6-5 to TRBJ2-4, with TRBD2 as a possible D gene (5 bases). V lost 5 bases to trimming and J lost 14 bases, with 13 bases between them. Germline CDR1 is MNHEY and CDR2 is SVGAGI. This CDR3 has 11 residues.

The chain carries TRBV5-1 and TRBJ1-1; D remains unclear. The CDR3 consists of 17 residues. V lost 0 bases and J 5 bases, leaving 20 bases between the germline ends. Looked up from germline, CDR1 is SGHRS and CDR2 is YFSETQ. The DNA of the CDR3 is TGCGCCAGCAGCTTGGCCTTGGAGGTGGGTCGGGATACTGAAGCTTTCTTT. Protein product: CASSLALEVGRDTEAFF.

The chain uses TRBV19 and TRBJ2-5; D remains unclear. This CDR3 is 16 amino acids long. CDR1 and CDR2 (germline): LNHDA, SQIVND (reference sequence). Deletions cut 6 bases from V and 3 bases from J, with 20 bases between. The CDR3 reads CASSPISRNRKETQYF. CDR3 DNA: TGTGCCAGTAGCCCCATCTCCAGAAACCGTAAAGAGACCCAGTACTTC.

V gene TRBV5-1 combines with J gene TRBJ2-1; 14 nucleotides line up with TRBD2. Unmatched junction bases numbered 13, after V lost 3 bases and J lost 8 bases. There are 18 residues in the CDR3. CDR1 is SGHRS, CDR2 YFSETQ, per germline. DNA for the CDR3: TGCGCCAGCAGCTCGCCTCCGGGACTAGCGGGAGTCTTGGATGAGCAGTTCTTC. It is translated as CASSSPPGLAGVLDEQFF.

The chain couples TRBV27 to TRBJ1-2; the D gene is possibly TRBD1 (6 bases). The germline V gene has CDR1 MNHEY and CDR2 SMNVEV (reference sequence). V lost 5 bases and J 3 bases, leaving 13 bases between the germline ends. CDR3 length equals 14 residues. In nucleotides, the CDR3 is TGTGCCAGCAGTGCCTCGGGGGGCGACTATGGCTACACCTTC. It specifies CASSASGGDYGYTF.

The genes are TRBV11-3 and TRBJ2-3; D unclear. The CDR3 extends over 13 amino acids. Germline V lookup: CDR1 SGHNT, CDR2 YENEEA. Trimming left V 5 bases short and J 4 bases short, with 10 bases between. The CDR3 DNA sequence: TGTGCCAGCAGCCGTCAGTTTGCAGATACGCAGTATTTT. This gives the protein CASSRQFADTQYF.

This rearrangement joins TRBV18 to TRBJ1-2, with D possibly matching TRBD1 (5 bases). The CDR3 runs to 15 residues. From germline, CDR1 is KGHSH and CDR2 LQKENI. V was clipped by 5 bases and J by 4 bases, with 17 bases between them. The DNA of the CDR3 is TGTGCCAGCTCATCTTACACCAGGGACTCCTATGGCTACACCTTC. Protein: CASSSYTRDSYGYTF.

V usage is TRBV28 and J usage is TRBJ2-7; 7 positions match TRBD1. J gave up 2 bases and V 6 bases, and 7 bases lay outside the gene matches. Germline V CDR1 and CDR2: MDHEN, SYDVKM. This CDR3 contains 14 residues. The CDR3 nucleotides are TGTGCCAGCAGGGCACAGGGGTTTACCTACGAGCAGTACTTC. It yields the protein CASRAQGFTYEQYF. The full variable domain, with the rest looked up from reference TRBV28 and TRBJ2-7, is DVKVTQSSRYLVKRTGEKVFLECVQDMDHENMFWYRQDPGLGLRLIYFSYDVKMKEKGDIPEGYSVSREKKERFSLILESASTNQTSMYLCASRAQGFTYEQYFGPGTRLTVT.

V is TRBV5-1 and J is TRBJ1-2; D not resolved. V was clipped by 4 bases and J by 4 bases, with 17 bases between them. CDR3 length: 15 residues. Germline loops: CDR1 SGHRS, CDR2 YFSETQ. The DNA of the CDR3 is TGCGCCAGCAGCGCCACGACTGGTACGGGCTATGGCTACACCTTC. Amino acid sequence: CASSATTGTGYGYTF.